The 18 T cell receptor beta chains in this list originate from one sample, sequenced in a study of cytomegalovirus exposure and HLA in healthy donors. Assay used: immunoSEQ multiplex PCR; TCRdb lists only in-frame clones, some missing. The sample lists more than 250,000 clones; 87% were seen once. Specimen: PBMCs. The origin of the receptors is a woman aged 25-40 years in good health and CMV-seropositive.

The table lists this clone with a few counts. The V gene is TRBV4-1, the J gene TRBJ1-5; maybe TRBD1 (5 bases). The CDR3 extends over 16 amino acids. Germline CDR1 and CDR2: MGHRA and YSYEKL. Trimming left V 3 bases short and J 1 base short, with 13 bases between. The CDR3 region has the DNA TGCGCCAGCAGCCAGACGATGGGGGTCAGCAATCAGCCCCAGCATTTT. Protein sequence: CASSQTMGVSNQPQHF.

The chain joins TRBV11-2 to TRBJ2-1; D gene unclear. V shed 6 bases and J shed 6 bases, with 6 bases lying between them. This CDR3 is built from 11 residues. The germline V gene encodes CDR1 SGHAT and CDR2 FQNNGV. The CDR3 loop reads CASSYSNEQFF. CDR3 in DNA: TGTGCCAGCAGTTATAGCAATGAGCAGTTCTTC.

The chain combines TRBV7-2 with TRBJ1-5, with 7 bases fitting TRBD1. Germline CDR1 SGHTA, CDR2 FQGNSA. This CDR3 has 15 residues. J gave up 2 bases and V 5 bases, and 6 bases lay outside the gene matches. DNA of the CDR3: TGTGCCAGCAGCCGAACAGGGGACGGCAATCAGCCCCAGCATTTT. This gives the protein CASSRTGDGNQPQHF.

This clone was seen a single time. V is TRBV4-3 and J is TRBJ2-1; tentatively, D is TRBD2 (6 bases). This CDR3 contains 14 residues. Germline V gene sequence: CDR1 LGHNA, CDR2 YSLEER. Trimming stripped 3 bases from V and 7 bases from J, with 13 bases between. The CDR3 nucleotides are TGCGCCAGCAGCCAGTGGGGACTGCTTAATGAGCAGTTCTTC. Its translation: CASSQWGLLNEQFF.

The CDR3 here is CASSPWGTGRDEQFF. The CDR3 bases are TGTGCCAGCAGCCCTTGGGGGACAGGGAGGGATGAGCAGTTCTTC. The rearrangement joins TRBV9 to TRBJ2-1, with 9 bases identical to TRBD1. Germline values: CDR1 SGDLS, CDR2 YYNGEE. The CDR3 covers 15 residues. Germline trimming cut 4 bases from V and 8 bases from J; bases unmatched to any gene: 10. The variable domain in full, with the rest retrieved from reference TRBV9 and TRBJ2-1, is DSGVTQTPKHLITATGQRVTLRCSPRSGDLSVYWYQQSLDQGLQFLIQYYNGEERAKGNILERFSAQQFPDLHSELNLSSLELGDSALYFCASSPWGTGRDEQFFGPGTRLTVL.

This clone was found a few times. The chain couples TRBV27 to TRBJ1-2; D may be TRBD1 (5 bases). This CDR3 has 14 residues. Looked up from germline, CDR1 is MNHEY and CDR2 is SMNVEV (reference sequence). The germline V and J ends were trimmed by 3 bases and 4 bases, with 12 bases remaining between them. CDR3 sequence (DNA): TGTGCCAGCAGTTTGGGGACCTCCGCCTATGGCTACACCTTC. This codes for CASSLGTSAYGYTF.

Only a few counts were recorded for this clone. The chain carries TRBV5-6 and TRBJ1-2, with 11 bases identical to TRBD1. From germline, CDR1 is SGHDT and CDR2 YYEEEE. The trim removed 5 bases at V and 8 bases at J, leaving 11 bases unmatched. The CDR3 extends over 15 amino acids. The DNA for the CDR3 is TGTGCCAGCAGGGCCGGGACAGGGGGGCCTCGGGGCTACACCTTC. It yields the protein CASRAGTGGPRGYTF.

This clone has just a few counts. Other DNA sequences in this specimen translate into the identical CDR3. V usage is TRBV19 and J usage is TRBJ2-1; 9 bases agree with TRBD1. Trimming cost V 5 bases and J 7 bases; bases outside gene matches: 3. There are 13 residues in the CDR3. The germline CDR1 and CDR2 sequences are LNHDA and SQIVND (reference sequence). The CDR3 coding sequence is TGTGCCAGTAGTGTCGACAGGGGGAATGAGCAGTTCTTC. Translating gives CASSVDRGNEQFF.

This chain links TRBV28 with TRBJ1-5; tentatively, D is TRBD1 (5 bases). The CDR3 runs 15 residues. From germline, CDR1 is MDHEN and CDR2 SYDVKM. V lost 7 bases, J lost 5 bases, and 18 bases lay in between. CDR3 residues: CASITVLQGHQPQHF. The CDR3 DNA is TGTGCCAGCATAACTGTCCTGCAGGGCCATCAGCCCCAGCATTTT.

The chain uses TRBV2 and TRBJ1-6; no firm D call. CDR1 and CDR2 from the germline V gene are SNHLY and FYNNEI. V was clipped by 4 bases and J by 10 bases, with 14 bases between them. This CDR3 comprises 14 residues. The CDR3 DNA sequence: TGTGCCAGCAGTGGGAGGTCGGATGGGTCACCCCTCCACTTT. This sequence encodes CASSGRSDGSPLHF.

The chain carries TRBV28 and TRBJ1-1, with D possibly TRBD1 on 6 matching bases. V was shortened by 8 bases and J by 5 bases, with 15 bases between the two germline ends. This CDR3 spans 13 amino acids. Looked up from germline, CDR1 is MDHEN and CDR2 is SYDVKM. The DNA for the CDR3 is TGTGCCAGCGTGGGGGGGGCGCGTACTGAAGCTTTCTTT. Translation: CASVGGARTEAFF.

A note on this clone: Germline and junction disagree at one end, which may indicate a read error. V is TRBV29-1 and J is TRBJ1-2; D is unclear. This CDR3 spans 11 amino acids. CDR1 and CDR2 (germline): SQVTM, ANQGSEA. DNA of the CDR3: TGCAGCGCTGAAGTGCGCTATGGCTACACCTTC. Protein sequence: CSAEVRYGYTF.

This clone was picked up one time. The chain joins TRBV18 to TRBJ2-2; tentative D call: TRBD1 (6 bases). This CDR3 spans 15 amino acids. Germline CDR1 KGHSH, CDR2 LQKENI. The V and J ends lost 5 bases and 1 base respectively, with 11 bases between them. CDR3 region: CASSAGQLNTGELFF. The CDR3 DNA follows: TGTGCCAGCTCAGCTGGACAGCTGAACACCGGGGAGCTGTTTTTT.

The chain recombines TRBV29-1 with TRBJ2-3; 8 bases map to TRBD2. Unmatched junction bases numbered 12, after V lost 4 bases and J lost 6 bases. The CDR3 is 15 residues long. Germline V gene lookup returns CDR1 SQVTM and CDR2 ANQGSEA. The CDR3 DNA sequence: TGCAGCGTTGCGGGAGGGTCCTCTTTTATGGATACGCAGTATTTT. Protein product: CSVAGGSSFMDTQYF.

This CDR3 reads CSEYGNTIYF. The CDR3 DNA reads TGCAGTGAATATGGAAACACCATATATTTT. J is TRBJ1-3 and V is TRBV20-1, with D unresolved. Germline values: CDR1 DFQATT, CDR2 SNEGSKA (reference sequence). Trimming left V 7 bases short and J 3 bases short, with 4 bases between. CDR3 length: 10 residues.

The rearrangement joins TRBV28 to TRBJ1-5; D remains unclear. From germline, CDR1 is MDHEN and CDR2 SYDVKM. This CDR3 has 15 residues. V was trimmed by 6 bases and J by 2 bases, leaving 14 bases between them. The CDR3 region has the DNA TGTGCCAGCAGGCCGCCGGGTACGGGCAATCAGCCCCAGCATTTT. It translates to CASRPPGTGNQPQHF.

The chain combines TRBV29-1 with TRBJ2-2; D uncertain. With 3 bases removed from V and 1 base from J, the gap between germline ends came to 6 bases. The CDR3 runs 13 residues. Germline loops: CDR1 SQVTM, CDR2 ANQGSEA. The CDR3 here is CSVDSGNTGELFF. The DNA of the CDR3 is TGCAGCGTTGATTCGGGGAACACCGGGGAGCTGTTTTTT.

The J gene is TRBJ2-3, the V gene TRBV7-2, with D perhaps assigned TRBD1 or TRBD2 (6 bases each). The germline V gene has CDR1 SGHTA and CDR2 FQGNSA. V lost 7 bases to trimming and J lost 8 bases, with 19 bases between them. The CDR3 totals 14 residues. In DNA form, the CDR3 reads TGTGCCAGCACCCCGAGGGGGGCTATAGGTACGCAGTATTTT. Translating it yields CASTPRGAIGTQYF.